The 5 T cell receptor beta chains below all came from one sample that was sequenced in a study of blood T cell repertoires in COVID-19 (dated by TCRdb to 2020 to 2022). Library creation used the immunoSEQ multiplex PCR assay. TCRdb limited this immuneACCESS table to in-frame rearrangements with V and J called. A share of clones is missing; checked studies link under half to unresolved V genes, and the rest is unexplained. Recorded for this sample are approximately 190,000 clones; 82% of them occurred a single time. Of the sample, roughly 8% is held by the ten largest clones. The sample was peripheral blood. These receptors were taken from a woman aged 60-75 years with COVID-19, enrolled during active disease.

The chain employs TRBV7-2 and TRBJ2-4; TRBD2 aligns across 11 bases. The germline gives CDR1 SGHTA, CDR2 FQGNSA. V trimming: 6 bases; J trimming: 8 bases; junction bases outside the gene matches: 9. The CDR3 loop spans 15 amino acids. The CDR3 loop is CASSATSGRLDIQYF. The CDR3 DNA reads as TGTGCCAGCAGTGCTACTAGCGGGAGATTGGACATTCAGTACTTC.

The chain combines TRBV9 with TRBJ1-4, with D possibly TRBD1 on 6 matching bases. V lost 0 bases, J lost 4 bases, and 13 bases lay in between. There are 16 residues in the CDR3. CDR1 is SGDLS and CDR2 is YYNGEE in the germline V gene. The CDR3 is CASSVAPQGSNEKLFF. DNA for the CDR3: TGTGCCAGCAGCGTAGCTCCCCAGGGGAGTAATGAAAAACTGTTTTTT.

This clone appeared a single time. V gene TRBV19 combines with J gene TRBJ2-5, with D perhaps TRBD1 (6 bases). V lost 3 bases and J 2 bases, leaving 13 bases between the germline ends. The CDR3 is 15 amino acids. The germline CDR1 and CDR2 sequences are LNHDA and SQIVND (reference sequence). CDR3 sequence reads: CASSMGAEIQETQYF. The CDR3 coding sequence is TGTGCCAGTAGTATGGGGGCGGAAATTCAAGAGACCCAGTACTTC.

The count of this clone is one. The J gene is TRBJ2-7, the V gene TRBV21-1; the D call of TRBD2 is as the table states it, not checked on the DNA. TRBV21-1 corresponds to a pseudogene. The CDR3 loop spans 15 amino acids. The CDR3 spells CASSSTRTVTYEQYF. CDR3 in DNA: TGTGCCAGCAGCTCGACCCGGACTGTAACCTACGAGCAGTACTTC.

The V and J genes are TRBV5-1 and TRBJ1-1, with D perhaps TRBD1 (6 bases). The germline V gene encodes CDR1 SGHRS and CDR2 YFSETQ. V was shortened by 4 bases and J by 5 bases, with 18 bases between the two germline ends. This CDR3 is 15 amino acids long. CDR3 sequence (DNA): TGCGCCAGCAGCGTTGGTCAGGCCCAGGGGACTGAAGCTTTCTTT. Amino acids: CASSVGQAQGTEAFF.